The 4 T cell receptor beta chains in this list originate from one sample, sequenced in a study of shared clonotypes between healthy human individuals. Produced via immunoSEQ multiplex PCR; TCRdb's table is partial and in-frame only. The sample includes 2 million to 2.5 million clones, 90% to 95% of them seen just once. Sample: naive CD4+ T cells sorted from blood. The subset is: CD45RA+ positively selected. These receptors all stem from a man aged 18 to 29 in good health.

The chain combines TRBV19 with TRBJ2-7, with 12 bases fitting TRBD1. Trimming took 6 bases from V and 2 from J; bases not matched to a gene: 5. Germline V lookup: CDR1 LNHDA, CDR2 SQIVND (reference sequence). The CDR3 runs to 15 residues. The CDR3 loop is CASSTGTGGPYEQYF. The CDR3 coding sequence is TGTGCCAGTAGCACCGGGACAGGGGGCCCCTACGAGCAGTACTTC.

The chain uses TRBV30 and TRBJ2-3; 7 nucleotides align to TRBD2. This CDR3 spans 16 amino acids. Germline V gene data show CDR1 as GTSNPN and CDR2 as SVGIG (reference sequence). J was trimmed by 2 bases and V by 2 bases; bases with no gene match: 10. The chain's CDR3 is CAWSTGGGVITDTQYF. The CDR3 bases are TGTGCCTGGAGTACCGGGGGAGGGGTTATCACAGATACGCAGTATTTT.

Of note for this clone: One base away lies a much larger clone, so this may be a sequencing read error. Other DNA sequences in the same sample also yield this CDR3. This sequence joins TRBV4-1 and TRBJ2-2, with D possibly being TRBD1 (6 bases). This CDR3 is 19 amino acids long. Germline V lookup: CDR1 MGHRA, CDR2 YSYEKL. V was trimmed by 4 bases and J by 5 bases, leaving 26 bases between them. The CDR3 loop is CASSPRAGQLISGTGELFF. The DNA for the CDR3 is TGCGCCAGCAGCCCGAGGGCTGGACAGCTAATTTCTGGAACCGGGGAGCTGTTTTTT.

The gene calls are TRBV19 and TRBJ1-1; maybe TRBD1 (6 bases). CDR3 length: 14 amino acids. Trimming removed 3 bases at V and 4 bases at J, with 12 bases between. Germline V gene data show CDR1 as LNHDA and CDR2 as SQIVND (reference sequence). The CDR3 sequence is CASSIPGRGTEAFF. The CDR3 bases are TGTGCCAGTAGTATCCCGGGCAGGGGCACTGAAGCTTTCTTT. Together with reference TRBV19 and TRBJ1-1, the CDR3 gives the full variable domain: DGGITQSPKYLFRKEGQNVTLSCEQNLNHDAMYWYRQDPGQGLRLIYYSQIVNDFQKGDIAEGYSVSREKKESFPLTVTSAQKNPTAFYLCASSIPGRGTEAFFGQGTRLTVV.